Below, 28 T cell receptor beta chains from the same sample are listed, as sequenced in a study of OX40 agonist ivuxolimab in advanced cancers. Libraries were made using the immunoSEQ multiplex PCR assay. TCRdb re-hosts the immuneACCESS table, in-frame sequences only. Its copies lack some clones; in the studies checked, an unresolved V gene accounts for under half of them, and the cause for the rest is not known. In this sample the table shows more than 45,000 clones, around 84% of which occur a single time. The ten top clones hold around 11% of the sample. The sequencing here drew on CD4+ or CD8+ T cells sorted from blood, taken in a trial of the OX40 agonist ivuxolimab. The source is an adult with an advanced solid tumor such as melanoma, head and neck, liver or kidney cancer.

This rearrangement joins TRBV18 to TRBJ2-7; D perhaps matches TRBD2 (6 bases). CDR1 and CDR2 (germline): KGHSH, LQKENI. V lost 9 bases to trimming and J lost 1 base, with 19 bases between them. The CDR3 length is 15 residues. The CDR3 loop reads CASSSLGGRSYEQYF. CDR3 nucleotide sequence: TGTGCCAGTTCCTCATTGGGGGGTAGATCCTACGAGCAGTACTTC.

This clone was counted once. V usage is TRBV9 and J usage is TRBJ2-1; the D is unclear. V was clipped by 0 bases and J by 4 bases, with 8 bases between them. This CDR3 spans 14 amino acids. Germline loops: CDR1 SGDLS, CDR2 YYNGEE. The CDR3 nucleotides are TGTGCCAGCAGCGTAGACGGTCTTTACAATGAGCAGTTCTTC. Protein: CASSVDGLYNEQFF.

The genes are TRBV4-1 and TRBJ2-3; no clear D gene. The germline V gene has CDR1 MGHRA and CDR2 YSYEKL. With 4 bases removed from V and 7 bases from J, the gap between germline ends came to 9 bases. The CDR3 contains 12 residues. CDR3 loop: CASSPDSYTQYF. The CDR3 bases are TGCGCCAGCAGCCCCGACTCATATACGCAGTATTTT.

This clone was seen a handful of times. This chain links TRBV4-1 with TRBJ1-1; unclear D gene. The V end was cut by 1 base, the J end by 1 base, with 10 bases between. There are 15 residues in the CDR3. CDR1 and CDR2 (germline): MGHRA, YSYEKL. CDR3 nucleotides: TGCGCCAGCAGCCAAGGTCTGGCGGGGAACACTGAAGCTTTCTTT. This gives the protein CASSQGLAGNTEAFF.

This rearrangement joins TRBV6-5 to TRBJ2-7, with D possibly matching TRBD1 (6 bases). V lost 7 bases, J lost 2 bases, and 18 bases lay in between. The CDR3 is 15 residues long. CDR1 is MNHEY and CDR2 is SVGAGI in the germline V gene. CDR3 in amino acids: CASTSPTTGTYEQYF. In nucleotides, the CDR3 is TGTGCCAGCACCTCCCCGACGACAGGCACCTACGAGCAGTACTTC.

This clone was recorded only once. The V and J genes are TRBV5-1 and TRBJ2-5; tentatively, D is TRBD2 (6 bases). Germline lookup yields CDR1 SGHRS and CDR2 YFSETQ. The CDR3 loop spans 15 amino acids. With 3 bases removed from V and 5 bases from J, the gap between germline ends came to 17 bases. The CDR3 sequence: CASSSGTPSWETQYF. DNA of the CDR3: TGCGCCAGCAGCTCCGGGACTCCCAGCTGGGAGACCCAGTACTTC.

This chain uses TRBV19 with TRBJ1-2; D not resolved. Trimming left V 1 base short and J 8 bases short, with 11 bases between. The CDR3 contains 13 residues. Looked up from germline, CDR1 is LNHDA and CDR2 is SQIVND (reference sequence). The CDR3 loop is CASSIVPGRGYTF. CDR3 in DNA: TGTGCCAGTAGTATAGTTCCGGGAAGAGGCTACACCTTC. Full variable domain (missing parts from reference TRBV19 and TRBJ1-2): DGGITQSPKYLFRKEGQNVTLSCEQNLNHDAMYWYRQDPGQGLRLIYYSQIVNDFQKGDIAEGYSVSREKKESFPLTVTSAQKNPTAFYLCASSIVPGRGYTFGSGTRLTVV.

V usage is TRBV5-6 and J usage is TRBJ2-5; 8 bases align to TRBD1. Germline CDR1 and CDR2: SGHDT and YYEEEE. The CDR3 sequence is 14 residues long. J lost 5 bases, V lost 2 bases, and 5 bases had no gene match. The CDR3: CASSFSGGAETQYF. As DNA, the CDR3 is TGTGCCAGCAGCTTCTCAGGGGGCGCGGAGACCCAGTACTTC.

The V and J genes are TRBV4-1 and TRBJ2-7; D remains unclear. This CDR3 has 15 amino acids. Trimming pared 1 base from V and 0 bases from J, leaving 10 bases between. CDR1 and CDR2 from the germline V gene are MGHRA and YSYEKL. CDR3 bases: TGCGCCAGCAGCCAAGTAGGTGTATTCTCCTACGAGCAGTACTTC. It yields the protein CASSQVGVFSYEQYF.

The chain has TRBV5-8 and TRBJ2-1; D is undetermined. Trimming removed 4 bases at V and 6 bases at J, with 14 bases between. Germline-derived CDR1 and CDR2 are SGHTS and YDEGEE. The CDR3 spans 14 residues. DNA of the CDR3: TGTGCCAGCAGCCCTATGACTTCCAGCAATGAGCAGTTCTTC. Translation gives CASSPMTSSNEQFF. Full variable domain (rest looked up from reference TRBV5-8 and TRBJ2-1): EAGVTQSPTHLIKTRGQQATLRCSPISGHTSVYWYQQALGLGLQFLLWYDEGEERNRGNFPPRFSGRQFPNYSSELNVNALELEDSALYLCASSPMTSSNEQFFGPGTRLTVL.

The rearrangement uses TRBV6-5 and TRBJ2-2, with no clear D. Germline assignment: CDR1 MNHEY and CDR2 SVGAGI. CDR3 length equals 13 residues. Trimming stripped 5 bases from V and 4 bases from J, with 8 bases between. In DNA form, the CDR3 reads TGTGCCAGCAGTCCTAAGTCCACCGGGGAGCTGTTTTTT. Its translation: CASSPKSTGELFF.

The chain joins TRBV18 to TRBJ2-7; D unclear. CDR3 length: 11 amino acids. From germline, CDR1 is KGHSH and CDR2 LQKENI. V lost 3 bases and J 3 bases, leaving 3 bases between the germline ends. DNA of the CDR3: TGTGCCAGCTCACCGGGCTACGAGCAGTACTTC. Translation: CASSPGYEQYF.

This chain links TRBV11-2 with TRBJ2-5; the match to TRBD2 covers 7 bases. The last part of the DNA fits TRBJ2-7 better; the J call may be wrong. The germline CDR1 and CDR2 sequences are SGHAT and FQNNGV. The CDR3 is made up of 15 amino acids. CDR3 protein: CASSLSETSWFEQYF. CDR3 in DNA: TGTGCCAGCAGCTTATCCGAGACTAGCTGGTTCGAGCAGTACTTC.

Here the CDR3 reads CASSLSNPLEQYF. The CDR3 DNA reads as TGCGCCAGCAGCTTGTCCAACCCGCTCGAGCAGTACTTC. This chain joins TRBV5-1 and TRBJ2-7; D not certain. The CDR3 consists of 13 residues. Trimming removed 1 base from V and 6 bases from J, with 11 bases in between. Per the germline V gene, CDR1 is SGHRS and CDR2 is YFSETQ.

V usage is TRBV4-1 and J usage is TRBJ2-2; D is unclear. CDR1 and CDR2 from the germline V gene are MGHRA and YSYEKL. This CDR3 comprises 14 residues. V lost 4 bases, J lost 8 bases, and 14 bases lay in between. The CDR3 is CASSPRAVSGELFF. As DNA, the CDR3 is TGCGCCAGCAGCCCTCGGGCGGTCTCGGGGGAGCTGTTTTTT.

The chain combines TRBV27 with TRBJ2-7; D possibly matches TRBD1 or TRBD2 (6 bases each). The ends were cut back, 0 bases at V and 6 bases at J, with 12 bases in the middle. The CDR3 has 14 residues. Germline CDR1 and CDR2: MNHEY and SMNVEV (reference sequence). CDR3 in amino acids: CASSLSFRGGEQYF. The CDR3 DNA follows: TGTGCCAGCAGTTTATCTTTCAGGGGAGGCGAGCAGTACTTC.

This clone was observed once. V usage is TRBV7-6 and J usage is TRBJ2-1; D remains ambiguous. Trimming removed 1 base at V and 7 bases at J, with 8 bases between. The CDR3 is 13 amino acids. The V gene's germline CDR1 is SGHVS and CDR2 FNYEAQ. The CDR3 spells CASSLGRRNEQFF. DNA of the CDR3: TGTGCCAGCAGCTTAGGCAGGCGAAATGAGCAGTTCTTC.

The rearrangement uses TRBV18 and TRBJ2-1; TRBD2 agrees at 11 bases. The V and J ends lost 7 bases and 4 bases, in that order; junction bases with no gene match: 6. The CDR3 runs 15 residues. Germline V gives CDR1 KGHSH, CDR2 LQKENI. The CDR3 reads CASLLAGEPYNEQFF. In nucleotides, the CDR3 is TGTGCCAGCTTACTAGCGGGGGAACCATACAATGAGCAGTTCTTC.

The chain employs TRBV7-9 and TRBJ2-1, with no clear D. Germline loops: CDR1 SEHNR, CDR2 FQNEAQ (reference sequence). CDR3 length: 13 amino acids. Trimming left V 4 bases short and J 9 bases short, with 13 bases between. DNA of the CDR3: TGTGCCAGCAGCTCCGGAAGGGCCCCTGAGCAGTTCTTC. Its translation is CASSSGRAPEQFF.

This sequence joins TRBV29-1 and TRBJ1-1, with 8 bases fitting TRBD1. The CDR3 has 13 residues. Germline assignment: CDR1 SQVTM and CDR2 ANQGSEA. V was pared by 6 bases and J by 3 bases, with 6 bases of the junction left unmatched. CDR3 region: CSVAGGKDTEAFF. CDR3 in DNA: TGCAGCGTCGCAGGGGGCAAGGACACTGAAGCTTTCTTT.

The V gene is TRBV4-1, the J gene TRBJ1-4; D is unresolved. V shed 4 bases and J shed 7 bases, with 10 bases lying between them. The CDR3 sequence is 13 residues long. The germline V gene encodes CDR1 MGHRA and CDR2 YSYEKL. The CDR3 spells CASSPRQLEKLFF. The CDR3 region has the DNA TGCGCCAGCAGCCCCAGGCAGCTTGAAAAACTGTTTTTT.

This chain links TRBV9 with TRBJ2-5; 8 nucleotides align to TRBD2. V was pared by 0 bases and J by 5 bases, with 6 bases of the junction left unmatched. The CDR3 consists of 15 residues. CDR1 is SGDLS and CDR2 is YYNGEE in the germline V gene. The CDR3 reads CASSVAGGLKETQYF. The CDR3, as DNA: TGTGCCAGCAGCGTAGCGGGGGGGCTGAAGGAGACCCAGTACTTC. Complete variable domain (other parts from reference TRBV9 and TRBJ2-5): DSGVTQTPKHLITATGQRVTLRCSPRSGDLSVYWYQQSLDQGLQFLIQYYNGEERAKGNILERFSAQQFPDLHSELNLSSLELGDSALYFCASSVAGGLKETQYFGPGTRLLVL.

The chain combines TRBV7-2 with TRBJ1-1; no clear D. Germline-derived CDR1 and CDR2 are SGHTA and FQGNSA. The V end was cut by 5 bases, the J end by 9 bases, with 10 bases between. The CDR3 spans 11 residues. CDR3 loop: CASSPGGKAFF. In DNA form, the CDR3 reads TGTGCCAGCAGCCCTGGAGGCAAAGCTTTCTTT.

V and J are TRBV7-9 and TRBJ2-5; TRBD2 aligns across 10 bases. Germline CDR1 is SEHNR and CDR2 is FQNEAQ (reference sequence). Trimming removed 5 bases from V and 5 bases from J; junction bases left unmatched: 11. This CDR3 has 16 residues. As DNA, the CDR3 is TGTGCCAGCAGCCCGCCAGAAACTAGCGGGAAGGAGACCCAGTACTTC. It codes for CASSPPETSGKETQYF.

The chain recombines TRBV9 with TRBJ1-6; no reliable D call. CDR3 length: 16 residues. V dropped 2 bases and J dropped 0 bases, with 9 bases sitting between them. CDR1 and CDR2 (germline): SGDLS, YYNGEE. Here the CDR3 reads CASSVGWSSYNSPLHF. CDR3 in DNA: TGTGCCAGCAGCGTTGGATGGAGCTCCTATAATTCACCCCTCCACTTT.

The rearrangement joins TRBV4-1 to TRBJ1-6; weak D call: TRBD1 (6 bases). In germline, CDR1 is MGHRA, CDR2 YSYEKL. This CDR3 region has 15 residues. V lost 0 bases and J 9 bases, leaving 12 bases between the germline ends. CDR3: CASSQETSGVSPLHF. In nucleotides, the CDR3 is TGCGCCAGCAGCCAAGAGACGTCAGGGGTTTCACCCCTCCACTTT.

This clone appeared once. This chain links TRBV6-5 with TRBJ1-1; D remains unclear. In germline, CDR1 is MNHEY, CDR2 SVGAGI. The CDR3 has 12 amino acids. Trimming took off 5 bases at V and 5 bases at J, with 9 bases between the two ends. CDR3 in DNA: TGTGCCAGCAGTCGGATGGGGACTGAAGCTTTCTTT. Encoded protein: CASSRMGTEAFF.

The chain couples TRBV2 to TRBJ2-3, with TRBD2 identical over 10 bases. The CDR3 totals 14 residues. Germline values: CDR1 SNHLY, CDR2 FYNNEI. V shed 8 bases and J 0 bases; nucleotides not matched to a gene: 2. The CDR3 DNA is TGTGCCAGCTTTAGCGGGAGGAGCACAGATACGCAGTATTTT. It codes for CASFSGRSTDTQYF.